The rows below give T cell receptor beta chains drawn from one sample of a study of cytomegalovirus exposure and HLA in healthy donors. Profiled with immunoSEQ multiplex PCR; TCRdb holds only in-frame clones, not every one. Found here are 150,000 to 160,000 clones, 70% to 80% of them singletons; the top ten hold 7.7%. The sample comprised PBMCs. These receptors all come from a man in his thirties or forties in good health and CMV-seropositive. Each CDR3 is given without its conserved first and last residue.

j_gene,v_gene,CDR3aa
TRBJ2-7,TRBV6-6,ASRAGTGLYEQY
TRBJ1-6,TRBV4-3,ASSQDWGQGNSPLH
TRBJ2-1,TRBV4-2,ASSQAAREGHSMQF
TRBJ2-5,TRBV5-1,ASSLGGGGAEETQY
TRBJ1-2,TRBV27,ASSFLGQRYYGYT
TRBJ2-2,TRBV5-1,ASSLGQGDTGELF
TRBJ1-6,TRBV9,ASSERWSGSPLH
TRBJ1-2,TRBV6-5,ASSQDTPVGGYT
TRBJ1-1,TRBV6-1,ASRSITGGTEAF
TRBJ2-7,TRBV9,ASSVGLDSFEQY
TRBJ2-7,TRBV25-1,ASSASTGPGY
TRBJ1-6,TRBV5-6,ASSRWTGTYSPLH
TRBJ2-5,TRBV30,AWSRQGETQY
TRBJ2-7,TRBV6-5,ASSRGGHEQY
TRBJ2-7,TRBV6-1,ASSEELPYEQY
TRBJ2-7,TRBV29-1,SVDSGGREQY
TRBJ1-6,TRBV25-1,ASSESKGQLTNSPLH
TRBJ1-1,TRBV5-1,ASSLDRGANTEAF
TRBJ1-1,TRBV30,AWSAMRWSTEAF
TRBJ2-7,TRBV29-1,SVTGAISYEQY
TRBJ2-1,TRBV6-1,ASSESVGMSSYNEQF
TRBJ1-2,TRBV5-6,ASSSPGQGPGGYT
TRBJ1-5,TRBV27,ASGGVSNQPQH
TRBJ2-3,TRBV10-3,AISETVDTQY
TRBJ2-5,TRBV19,ASSPSGLAAGQETQY
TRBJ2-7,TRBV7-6,ASSPLLAGSLEY